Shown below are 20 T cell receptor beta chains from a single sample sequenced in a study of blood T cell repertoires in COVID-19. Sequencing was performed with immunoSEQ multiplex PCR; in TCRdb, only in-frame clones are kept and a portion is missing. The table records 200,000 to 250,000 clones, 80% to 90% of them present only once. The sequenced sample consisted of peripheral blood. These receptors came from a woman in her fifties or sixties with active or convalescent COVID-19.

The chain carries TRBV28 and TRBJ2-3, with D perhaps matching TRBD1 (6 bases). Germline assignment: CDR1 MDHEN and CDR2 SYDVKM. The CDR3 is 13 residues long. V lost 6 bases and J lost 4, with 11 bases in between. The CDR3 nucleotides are TGTGCCAGCAGCTCCTACAGGGCAGATACGCAGTATTTT. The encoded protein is CASSSYRADTQYF.

The DNA for the CDR3 is TGTGCCAGCAGCCCCCTTTACAGCGGGAGTTCGTCCCAGTACTTC. This encodes CASSPLYSGSSSQYF. The rearrangement joins TRBV6-5 to TRBJ2-5; 8 bases match TRBD2. Germline trimming cut 6 bases from V and 9 bases from J; bases unmatched to any gene: 15. Germline assignment: CDR1 MNHEY and CDR2 SVGAGI. The length of the CDR3 is 15 residues.

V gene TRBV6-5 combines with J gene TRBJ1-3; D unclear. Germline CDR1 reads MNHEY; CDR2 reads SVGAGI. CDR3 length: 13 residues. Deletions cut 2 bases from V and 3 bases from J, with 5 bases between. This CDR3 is CASSYISGNTIYF. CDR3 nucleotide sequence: TGTGCCAGCAGTTACATCAGTGGAAACACCATATATTTT.

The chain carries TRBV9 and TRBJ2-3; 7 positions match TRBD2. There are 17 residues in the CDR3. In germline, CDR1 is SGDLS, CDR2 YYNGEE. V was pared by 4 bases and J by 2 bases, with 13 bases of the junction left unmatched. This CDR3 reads CASSPIPGLADTDTQYF. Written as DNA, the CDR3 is TGTGCCAGCAGCCCCATTCCGGGGCTAGCGGACACAGATACGCAGTATTTT.

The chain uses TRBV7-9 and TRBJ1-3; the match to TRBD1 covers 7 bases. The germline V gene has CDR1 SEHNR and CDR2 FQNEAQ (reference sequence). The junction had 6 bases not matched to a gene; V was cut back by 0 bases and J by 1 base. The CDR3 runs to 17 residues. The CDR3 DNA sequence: TGTGCCAGCAGCTTAGCGGACAGGTCTTTGTCTGGAAACACCATATATTTT. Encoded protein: CASSLADRSLSGNTIYF.

In nucleotides, the CDR3 is TGCGCCAGCAGTCAAAGAAGGGAGGCCCATGGCTACACCTTC. Its protein is CASSQRREAHGYTF. The rearrangement links TRBV23-1 to TRBJ1-2; D not resolved. TRBV23-1 is filed as an ORF, its function uncertain. The CDR3 covers 14 residues. Trimming took 2 bases from V and 6 from J, leaving 13 bases between them.

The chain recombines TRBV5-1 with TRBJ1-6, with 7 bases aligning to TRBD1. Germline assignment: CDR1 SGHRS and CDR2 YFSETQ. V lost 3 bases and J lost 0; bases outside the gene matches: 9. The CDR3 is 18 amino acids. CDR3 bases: TGCGCCAGCAGCTGGACGGGACAGATTAGCTCCTATAATTCACCCCTCCACTTT. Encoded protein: CASSWTGQISSYNSPLHF.

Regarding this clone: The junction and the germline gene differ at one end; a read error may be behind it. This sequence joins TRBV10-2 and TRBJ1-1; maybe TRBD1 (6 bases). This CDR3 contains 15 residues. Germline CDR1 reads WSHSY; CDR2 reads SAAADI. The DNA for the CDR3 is TGCGCCAGCAGTCAGTCCATTTCAGGGGCCACTGAAGCTTTCTTT. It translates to CASSQSISGATEAFF.

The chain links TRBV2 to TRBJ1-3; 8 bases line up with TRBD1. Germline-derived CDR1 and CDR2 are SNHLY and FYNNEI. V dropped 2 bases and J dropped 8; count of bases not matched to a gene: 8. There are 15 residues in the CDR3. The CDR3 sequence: CASSERTGTRYTIYF. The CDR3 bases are TGTGCCAGCAGTGAACGGACAGGGACAAGATACACCATATATTTT. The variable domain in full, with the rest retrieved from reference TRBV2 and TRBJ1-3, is EPEVTQTPSHQVTQMGQEVILRCVPISNHLYFYWYRQILGQKVEFLVSFYNNEISEKSEIFDDQFSVERPDGSNFTLKIRSTKLEDSAMYFCASSERTGTRYTIYFGEGSWLTVV.

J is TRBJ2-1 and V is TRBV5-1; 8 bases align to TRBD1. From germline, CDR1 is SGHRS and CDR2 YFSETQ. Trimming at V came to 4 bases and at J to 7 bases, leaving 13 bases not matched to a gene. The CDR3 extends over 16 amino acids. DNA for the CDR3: TGCGCCAGCAGCCGACACTTACAGGGGGGATGGAATGAGCAGTTCTTC. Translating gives CASSRHLQGGWNEQFF.

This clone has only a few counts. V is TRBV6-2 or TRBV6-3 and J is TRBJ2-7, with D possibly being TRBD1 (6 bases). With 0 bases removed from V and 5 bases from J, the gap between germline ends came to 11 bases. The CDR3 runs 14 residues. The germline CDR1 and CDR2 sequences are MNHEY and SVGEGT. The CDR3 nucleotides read TGTGCCAGCAGTTACTCTACAGGGTGGAACGAGCAGTACGTC. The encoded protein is CASSYSTGWNEQYV.

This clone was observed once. This CDR3 is CASNKQGAGEKLFF. CDR3 DNA: TGTGCCAGCAATAAACAGGGGGCGGGTGAAAAACTGTTTTTT. The chain uses TRBV2 and TRBJ1-4; 9 nucleotides agree with TRBD1. Per germline, CDR1 SNHLY and CDR2 FYNNEI. This CDR3 is built from 14 residues. With V trimmed by 7 bases and J by 7 bases, 7 bases remained unmatched.

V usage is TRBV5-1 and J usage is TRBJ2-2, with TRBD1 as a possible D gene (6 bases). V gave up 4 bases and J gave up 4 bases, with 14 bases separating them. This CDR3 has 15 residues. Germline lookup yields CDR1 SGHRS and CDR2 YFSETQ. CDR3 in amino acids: CASSDTGLRTGELFF. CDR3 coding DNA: TGCGCCAGCAGCGATACAGGGCTGCGCACCGGGGAGCTGTTTTTT.

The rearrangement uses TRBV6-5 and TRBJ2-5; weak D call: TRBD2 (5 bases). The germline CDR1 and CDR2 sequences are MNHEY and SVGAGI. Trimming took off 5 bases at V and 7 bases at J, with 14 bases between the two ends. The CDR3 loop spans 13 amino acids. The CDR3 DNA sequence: TGTGCCAGCAGTACGAAAAGAGAGGGGACCCAGTACTTC. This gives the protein CASSTKREGTQYF.

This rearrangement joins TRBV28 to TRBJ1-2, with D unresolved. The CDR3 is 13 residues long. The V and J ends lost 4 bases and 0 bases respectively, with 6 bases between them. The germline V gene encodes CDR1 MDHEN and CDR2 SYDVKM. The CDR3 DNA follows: TGTGCCAGCAGTTATACGGCTAACTATGGCTACACCTTC. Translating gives CASSYTANYGYTF.

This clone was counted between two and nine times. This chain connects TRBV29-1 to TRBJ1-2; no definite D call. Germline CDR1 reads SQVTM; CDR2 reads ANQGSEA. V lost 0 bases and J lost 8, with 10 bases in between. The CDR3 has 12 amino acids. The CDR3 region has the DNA TGCAGCGTTGAAGATCTGTGGGCCGGCTACACCTTC. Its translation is CSVEDLWAGYTF.

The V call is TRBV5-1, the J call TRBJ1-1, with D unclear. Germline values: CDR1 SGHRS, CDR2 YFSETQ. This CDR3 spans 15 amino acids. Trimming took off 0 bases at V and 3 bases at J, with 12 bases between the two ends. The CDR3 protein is CASSLVPLSDTEAFF. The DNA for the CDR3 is TGCGCCAGCAGCTTGGTTCCGCTCTCGGACACTGAAGCTTTCTTT. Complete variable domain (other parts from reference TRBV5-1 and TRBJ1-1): KAGVTQTPRYLIKTRGQQVTLSCSPISGHRSVSWYQQTPGQGLQFLFEYFSETQRNKGNFPGRFSGRQFSNSRSEMNVSTLELGDSALYLCASSLVPLSDTEAFFGQGTRLTVV.

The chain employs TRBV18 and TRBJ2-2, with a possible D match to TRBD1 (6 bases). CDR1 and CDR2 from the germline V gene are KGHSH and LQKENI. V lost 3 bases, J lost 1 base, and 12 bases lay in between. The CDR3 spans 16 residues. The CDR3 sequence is CASSPPGHLNTGELFF. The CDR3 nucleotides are TGTGCCAGCTCACCCCCGGGACATTTGAACACCGGGGAGCTGTTTTTT.

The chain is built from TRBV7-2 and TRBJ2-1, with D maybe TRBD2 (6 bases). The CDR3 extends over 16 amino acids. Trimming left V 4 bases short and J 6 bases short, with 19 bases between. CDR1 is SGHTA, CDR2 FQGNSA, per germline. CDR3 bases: TGTGCCAGCAGCTCCCCGAGTGGGGGGTACCGCAATGAGCAGTTCTTC. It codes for CASSSPSGGYRNEQFF.

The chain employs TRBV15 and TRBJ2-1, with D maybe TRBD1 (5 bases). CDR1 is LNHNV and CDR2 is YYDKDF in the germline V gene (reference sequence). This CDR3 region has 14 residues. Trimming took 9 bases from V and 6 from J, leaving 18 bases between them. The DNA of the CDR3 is TGTGCCACGAGGAACAGGCAGGGTCGCAATGAGCAGTTCTTC. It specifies CATRNRQGRNEQFF.